The 6 T cell receptor beta chains below all came from one sample that was sequenced in a study of blood T cell repertoires in COVID-19. Clones were read by immunoSEQ multiplex PCR, and TCRdb kept only the in-frame ones, dropping some. Of approximately 50,000 clones listed, roughly 90% are singletons. The sequenced material came from peripheral blood. The source of these receptors is a human donor in a cohort sampled during active COVID-19.

The V gene is TRBV7-2, the J gene TRBJ2-7, with D unclear. Looked up from germline, CDR1 is SGHTA and CDR2 is FQGNSA. V lost 4 bases and J 3 bases, leaving 4 bases between the germline ends. The CDR3 covers 11 residues. The CDR3 DNA reads TGTGCCAGCAGCTCCCTCTACGAGCAGTACTTC. Translated: CASSSLYEQYF.

The rearrangement links TRBV6-1 to TRBJ1-3; D is uncertain. V was clipped by 1 base and J by 4 bases, with 11 bases between them. Germline V lookup: CDR1 MNHNS, CDR2 SASEGT. This CDR3 comprises 15 residues. The CDR3 bases are TGTGCCAGCAGTGAAGGGGGAGGGCGAGGAAACACCATATATTTT. It encodes CASSEGGGRGNTIYF.

The rearrangement links TRBV18 to TRBJ1-4, with TRBD1 as a possible D gene (6 bases). The ends were cut back, 1 base at V and 2 bases at J, with 26 bases in the middle. Germline V gene data show CDR1 as KGHSH and CDR2 as LQKENI. This CDR3 comprises 21 residues. The DNA of the CDR3 is TGTGCCAGCTCACCACAGGGGCCGCGCGGGGGCTCAATTGGTACTAATGAAAAACTGTTTTTT. This encodes CASSPQGPRGGSIGTNEKLFF.

The rearrangement links TRBV7-9 to TRBJ2-7; 11 bases align to TRBD1. Unmatched junction bases numbered 6, after V lost 5 bases and J lost 6 bases. The germline CDR1 and CDR2 sequences are SEHNR and FQNEAQ (reference sequence). There are 14 residues in the CDR3. In DNA, the CDR3 is TGTGCCAGCAGCCCAGAGGGACAGGGGGGCGAGCAGTACTTC. This codes for CASSPEGQGGEQYF.

This clone occurred once. The chain recombines TRBV4-1 with TRBJ1-6, with D possibly matching TRBD1 (5 bases). There are 16 residues in the CDR3. V gave up 2 bases and J gave up 0 bases, with 8 bases separating them. The germline V gene has CDR1 MGHRA and CDR2 YSYEKL. The CDR3 spells CASSQPGGSYNSPLHF. CDR3 nucleotide sequence: TGCGCCAGCAGCCAACCCGGGGGCTCCTATAATTCACCCCTCCACTTT.

Note on this clone: Other DNA sequences from this sample encode an identical CDR3 as well. The rearrangement joins TRBV30 to TRBJ2-7, with a possible D match to TRBD1 (5 bases). The CDR3 has 13 amino acids. Germline CDR1 GTSNPN, CDR2 SVGIG (reference sequence). V gave up 2 bases and J gave up 3 bases, with 11 bases separating them. CDR3 region: CAWSYRGSYEQYF. CDR3 coding DNA: TGTGCCTGGAGTTATAGGGGTAGCTACGAGCAGTACTTC.